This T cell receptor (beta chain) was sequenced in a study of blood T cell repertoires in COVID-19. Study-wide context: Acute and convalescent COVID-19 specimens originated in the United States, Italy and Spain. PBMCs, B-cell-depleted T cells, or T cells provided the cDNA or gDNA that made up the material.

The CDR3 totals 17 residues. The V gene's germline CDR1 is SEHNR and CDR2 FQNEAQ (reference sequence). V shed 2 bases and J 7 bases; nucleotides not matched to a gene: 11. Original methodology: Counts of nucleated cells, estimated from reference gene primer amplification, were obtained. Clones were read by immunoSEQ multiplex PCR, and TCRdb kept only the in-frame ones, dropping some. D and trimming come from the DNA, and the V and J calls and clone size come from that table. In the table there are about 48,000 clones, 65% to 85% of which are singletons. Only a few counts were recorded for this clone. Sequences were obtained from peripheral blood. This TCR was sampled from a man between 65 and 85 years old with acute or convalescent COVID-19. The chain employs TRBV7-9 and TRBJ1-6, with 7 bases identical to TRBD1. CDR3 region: CASSLRTTGIQNSPLHF. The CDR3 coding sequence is TGTGCCAGCAGCTTACGGACGACAGGGATACAGAATTCACCCCTCCACTTT.